This T cell receptor (beta chain) was sequenced for a study of shared clonotypes between healthy human individuals. Study summary: Donor ages ranged 18 to 49 years: a couple of women, a few men.

It was about 82 million PBMCs that unsorted samples used for genomic DNA. The CDR3 consists of 12 residues. From germline, CDR1 is MDHEN and CDR2 SYDVKM. Trimming left V 3 bases short and J 7 bases short, with 7 bases between. Each subset's genomic DNA was split evenly across several immunoSEQ plates. How the authors handled the data: For the immunoSEQ data, sequences were junction-only without quality scores, so filtering differed. This table comes from immunoSEQ multiplex PCR, and its TCRdb copy is limited to in-frame clones, with some not included. That table gives V, J and clone size, and the DNA gave D and trimming. The repertoire has around 450,000 clones, around 79% of them found once; the top ten carry 13%.

Sequencing input: PBMCs. The chain combines TRBV28 with TRBJ1-5, with D unclear. The clonotype originates from a woman in her thirties or forties in good health. Some clones in this sample may be carry-over from other donors' samples. The chain's CDR3 is CASSLLAQPQHF. For the CDR3, the DNA is TGTGCCAGCAGTTTGCTGGCACAGCCCCAGCATTTT.